Listed below are T cell receptor beta chains from one sample, sequenced in a study of CD8 T cells in ankylosing spondylitis. TCRdb recomputed calls from the 5' RACE reads with MiXCR, one row per CDR3 protein. The repertoire holds about 500,000 distinct CDR3 sequences, with 5.3% as singletons. Sequenced input: blood, either unsorted or a sorted T cell fraction (not recorded which). The source is a male donor with ankylosing spondylitis. The CDR3 runs from the conserved cysteine through the conserved F or W. The D gene is left open where the match is weak. Clone size, where shown, is once, few, many, or a class for clones that have expanded.

size: many; D: -; V: TRBV4-3; J: TRBJ2-2; CDR3: CASSHQSNTGELFF; DNA: TGCGCCAGCAGCCACCAGTCGAACACCGGGGAGCTGTTTTTT
size: many; D: TRBD2; V: TRBV7-9; J: TRBJ2-5; CDR3: CASSLDGGRSETQYF; DNA: TGTGCCAGCAGCTTAGACGGCGGGAGAAGTGAGACCCAGTACTTC
size: many; D: TRBD1; V: TRBV12-3/TRBV12-4; J: TRBJ2-3; CDR3: CASSWTGSTDTQYF; DNA: TGTGCCAGCAGCTGGACAGGGAGCACAGATACGCAGTATTTT
size: few; D: TRBD1; V: TRBV12-3/TRBV12-4; J: TRBJ2-5; CDR3: CASNRGETQYF; DNA: TGTGCCAGCAACAGGGGAGAGACCCAGTACTTC
size: -; D: -; V: TRBV6-5; J: TRBJ2-2; CDR3: CASSSSGAPGELFF; DNA: TGTGCCAGCAGTTCCTCAGGGGCCCCTGGGGAGCTGTTTTTT
size: many; D: -; V: TRBV29-1; J: TRBJ2-3; CDR3: CSVEVGGRGDTQYF; DNA: TGCAGCGTTGAAGTGGGGGGGCGAGGAGATACGCAGTATTTT
size: few; D: TRBD2; V: TRBV9; J: TRBJ2-3; CDR3: CASSAGLAHDTDTQYF; DNA: TGTGCCAGCAGCGCGGGACTAGCGCATGACACAGATACGCAGTATTTT
size: many; D: -; V: TRBV5-1; J: TRBJ2-2; CDR3: CASSRPSSDGELFF; DNA: TGCGCCAGCAGCAGACCCAGTTCGGACGGGGAGCTGTTTTTT
size: -; D: TRBD1; V: TRBV7-2; J: TRBJ2-2; CDR3: CASSSGTGKARELFF; DNA: TGTGCCAGCAGTTCAGGGACAGGGAAAGCCCGGGAGCTGTTTTTT
size: -; D: -; V: TRBV5-1; J: TRBJ2-1; CDR3: CASGLFSDEQFF; DNA: TGCGCCAGCGGGCTTTTTAGCGATGAGCAGTTCTTC
size: -; D: -; V: TRBV24-1; J: TRBJ2-3; CDR3: CATSDSLGVGDTQYF; DNA: TGTGCCACCAGTGATTCTCTGGGAGTTGGTGATACGCAGTATTTT
size: -; D: -; V: TRBV12-3/TRBV12-4; J: TRBJ1-5; CDR3: CASSPGTYENQPQHF; DNA: TGTGCCAGCAGTCCCGGGACATATGAAAATCAGCCCCAGCATTTT
size: many; D: -; V: TRBV5-1; J: TRBJ2-2; CDR3: CASSLAASNTGELFF; DNA: TGCGCCAGCAGCCTGGCAGCATCTAACACCGGGGAGCTGTTTTTT
size: many; D: -; V: TRBV12-3/TRBV12-4; J: TRBJ2-4; CDR3: CASSFSQGTQNIQYF; DNA: TGTGCCAGCAGTTTCAGTCAGGGGACTCAAAACATTCAGTACTTC
size: many; D: TRBD2; V: TRBV10-3; J: TRBJ2-5; CDR3: CAISEGTSGQETQYF; DNA: TGTGCCATCAGTGAGGGGACTAGCGGGCAAGAGACCCAGTACTTC
size: many; D: -; V: TRBV5-6; J: TRBJ2-5; CDR3: CASSYSWRGRGETQYF; DNA: TGTGCCAGCAGCTATTCCTGGAGGGGCAGAGGAGAGACCCAGTACTTC
size: -; D: TRBD2; V: TRBV20-1; J: TRBJ2-1; CDR3: CSATSGSPRNEQFF; DNA: TGCAGTGCGACCAGCGGGAGCCCTCGCAATGAGCAGTTCTTC
size: many; D: TRBD2; V: TRBV10-3; J: TRBJ2-3; CDR3: CAIRDTGGRSDTQYF; DNA: TGTGCCATCAGAGATACGGGGGGGCGATCAGATACGCAGTATTTT
size: -; D: -; V: TRBV5-5; J: TRBJ1-1; CDR3: CASSLVVGTEAFF; DNA: TGTGCCAGCAGCTTGGTAGTGGGAACTGAAGCTTTCTTT
size: many; D: -; V: TRBV20-1; J: TRBJ2-3; CDR3: CSALKGPLQTDTQYF; DNA: TGCAGTGCTCTAAAGGGACCCCTCCAAACAGATACGCAGTATTTT
size: few; D: -; V: TRBV18; J: TRBJ2-1; CDR3: CASSPPSDSRQFF; DNA: TGTGCCAGCTCACCACCTAGTGACTCCAGGCAGTTCTTC
size: many; D: -; V: TRBV29-1; J: TRBJ1-2; CDR3: CSVEDPGEDGYTF; DNA: TGCAGCGTTGAAGACCCCGGGGAAGACGGCTACACCTTC
size: many; D: TRBD2; V: TRBV12-3/TRBV12-4; J: TRBJ2-3; CDR3: CASSLLTSGIPDTQYF; DNA: TGTGCCAGCAGCCTACTGACTAGCGGGATCCCTGATACGCAGTATTTT
size: many; D: -; V: TRBV6-6; J: TRBJ2-5; CDR3: CAAGPQETQYF; DNA: TGTGCCGCGGGCCCTCAAGAGACCCAGTACTTC
size: many; D: TRBD2; V: TRBV10-3; J: TRBJ2-5; CDR3: CATKIAGDTQETQYF; DNA: TGTGCCACCAAAATAGCGGGAGACACCCAAGAGACCCAGTACTTC
size: -; D: TRBD1; V: TRBV27; J: TRBJ2-7; CDR3: CASSLFLFGTGDYEQYF; DNA: TGTGCCAGCAGTTTATTCTTGTTTGGGACAGGGGACTACGAGCAGTACTTC
size: few; D: -; V: TRBV7-2; J: TRBJ2-7; CDR3: CASNLRTRSYEQYF; DNA: TGTGCCAGCAACCTTCGGACCCGCTCCTACGAGCAGTACTTC
size: many; D: -; V: TRBV6-5; J: TRBJ2-4; CDR3: CASSYSGTLAKNIQYF; DNA: TGTGCCAGCAGTTACTCTGGGACCCTAGCCAAAAACATTCAGTACTTC
size: many; D: -; V: TRBV7-9; J: TRBJ1-6; CDR3: CASSAQTSNSPLHF; DNA: TGTGCCAGCAGCGCCCAGACCTCGAATTCACCCCTCCACTTT
size: -; D: -; V: TRBV5-4; J: TRBJ1-1; CDR3: CASSSFLNTEAFF; DNA: TGTGCCAGCAGCTCCTTCCTAAACACTGAAGCTTTCTTT
size: -; D: TRBD1; V: TRBV7-8; J: TRBJ2-5; CDR3: CASSRPQPYWGTGDQETQYF; DNA: TGTGCCAGCAGCCGACCCCAACCATACTGGGGGACAGGCGACCAAGAGACCCAGTACTTC
size: many; D: TRBD1; V: TRBV7-9; J: TRBJ2-7; CDR3: CASRAGDRGGYEQYF; DNA: TGTGCCAGCAGAGCCGGGGACAGGGGTGGATACGAGCAGTACTTC
size: many; D: TRBD1; V: TRBV11-1; J: TRBJ1-1; CDR3: CASTLDRDTEAFF; DNA: TGTGCCAGCACCCTCGACAGGGACACTGAAGCTTTCTTT
size: few; D: -; V: TRBV2; J: TRBJ2-5; CDR3: CASTGGLRETQYF; DNA: TGTGCCAGCACCGGCGGGTTGCGGGAGACCCAGTACTTC
size: many; D: -; V: TRBV12-3/TRBV12-4; J: TRBJ2-3; CDR3: CASSFSSYTQYF; DNA: TGTGCCAGCAGTTTCTCTAGTTATACGCAGTATTTT
size: many; D: -; V: TRBV20-1; J: TRBJ2-5; CDR3: CSARDTYFKETQYF; DNA: TGCAGTGCTAGAGATACTTACTTTAAAGAGACCCAGTACTTC
size: many; D: -; V: TRBV5-6; J: TRBJ2-1; CDR3: CASSLRRAEQFF; DNA: TGTGCCAGCAGCTTGAGACGGGCTGAGCAGTTCTTC
size: many; D: -; V: TRBV5-6; J: TRBJ1-1; CDR3: CASSLWVWGSLYTEAFF; DNA: TGTGCCAGCAGCTTGTGGGTTTGGGGGAGCCTTTACACTGAAGCTTTCTTT
size: many; D: -; V: TRBV7-2; J: TRBJ2-7; CDR3: CASSSRRAALQYF; DNA: TGTGCCAGCAGTTCTCGGAGGGCAGCCTTGCAGTACTTC
size: many; D: -; V: TRBV20-1; J: TRBJ2-7; CDR3: CSARKDIVPISYEQYF; DNA: TGCAGTGCTAGGAAGGATATAGTGCCCATCTCCTACGAGCAGTACTTC
size: many; D: -; V: TRBV6-1; J: TRBJ1-6; CDR3: CATAGGALRSPLHF; DNA: TGTGCCACCGCGGGGGGGGCGCTACGATCACCCCTCCACTTT
size: many; D: -; V: TRBV11-2; J: TRBJ1-2; CDR3: CASSRWEWGYTF; DNA: TGTGCCAGCAGCCGTTGGGAGTGGGGCTACACCTTC